Listed below are T cell receptor beta chains from one sample, sequenced in a study of early T cells in non-severe SARS-CoV-2 infection. TCRdb reprocessed the 5' RACE reads via MiXCR and lists one record per CDR3 protein. Of 20,000 to 25,000 distinct CDR3 sequences in the sample, about 4.5% are singletons; the top ten hold around 14%. The sample comprised whole blood. Receptor source: an adult who was a healthcare worker with PCR-confirmed SARS-CoV-2 infection or an uninfected control (not recorded which). The CDR3 runs from the conserved cysteine through the conserved F or W. The order of the fields is CDR3 length, D gene, clone size, J gene, V gene, CDR3 DNA, CDR3 protein. A D gene is named only where the DNA matches it firmly. Size values are once, few and many counts, or a class for expanded clones, and some rows have none.

>13|TRBD1|many|TRBJ2-7|TRBV4-1
TGCGCCAGCAGCTTGACAGGGACCTACGAGCAGTACTTC
CASSLTGTYEQYF
>14|TRBD2|few|TRBJ2-3|TRBV5-6
TGTGCCAGCAGCTTTAGAGCGGGAGGAGATACGCAGTATTTT
CASSFRAGGDTQYF
>15|TRBD2|many|TRBJ2-2|TRBV11-3
TGTGCCAGCAGCCCAGGACTAGCGGGAGTCGGGGAGCTGTTTTTT
CASSPGLAGVGELFF
>14|NA|many|TRBJ2-1|TRBV6-2/TRBV6-3
TGTGCCAGCAGTCACTTAGGGGAAACCAATGAGCAGTTCTTC
CASSHLGETNEQFF
>16|NA|NA|TRBJ2-2|TRBV7-6
TGTGCCAGCAGCTCATACAGTGGGCGCCGGGACGGGGAGCTGTTTTTT
CASSSYSGRRDGELFF
>14|NA|NA|TRBJ2-2|TRBV6-4
TGTGCCAGCAGTGACACCGCAGCCACCGGGGAGCTGTTTTTT
CASSDTAATGELFF
>16|TRBD2|many|TRBJ2-7|TRBV12-3/TRBV12-4
TGTGCCAGCACCCCCGGACTAGCGTCGAGCTCCTACGAGCAGTACTTC
CASTPGLASSSYEQYF
>15|TRBD2|many|TRBJ2-1|TRBV7-6
TGTGCCAGCAGCTACGTAGCGGGGTCCTACAATGAGCAGTTCTTC
CASSYVAGSYNEQFF
>14|TRBD1|many|TRBJ1-1|TRBV4-3
TGCGCCAGCCAAGATTTGGGGGACAGGGAGGAAGCTTTCTTT
CASQDLGDREEAFF
>13|NA|many|TRBJ2-3|TRBV5-6
TGTGCCAGCAGCTGGTCCGAGTCAGATACGCAGTATTTT
CASSWSESDTQYF
>17|TRBD1|many|TRBJ2-1|TRBV18
TGTGCCAGCTCCCGCCCGAGGGGGCAGGGCGCCTACAATGAGCAGTTCTTC
CASSRPRGQGAYNEQFF
>14|NA|many|TRBJ1-2|TRBV5-1
TGCGCCAGCAGCTTGGAGGACGAACAACGTGGCTACACCTTC
CASSLEDEQRGYTF
>13|NA|many|TRBJ1-3|TRBV7-6
TGTGCCAGCAGCCAAGGGGCCGGGAACACCATATATTTT
CASSQGAGNTIYF
>14|NA|many|TRBJ2-6|TRBV19
TGTGCCAGTAGTATCAGCTCTGGGGCCAACGTCCTGACTTTC
CASSISSGANVLTF
>15|NA|many|TRBJ2-6|TRBV4-3
TGCGCCAGCAGCCAATTAGGCACTGGGGCCAACGTCCTGACTTTC
CASSQLGTGANVLTF
>16|NA|many|TRBJ1-1|TRBV6-5
TGTGCCAGCAGTCCAGCTGAGGGATACATGAACACTGAAGCTTTCTTT
CASSPAEGYMNTEAFF
>18|TRBD2|many|TRBJ2-7|TRBV7-8
TGTGCCAGCAGCTTAGGGACTAGCGGGAGGGAATTCTCCTACGAGCAGTACTTC
CASSLGTSGREFSYEQYF
>15|TRBD1|NA|TRBJ2-3|TRBV30
TGTGCCTGGAGTTTGAGAACAGGGGTAACAGATACGCAGTATTTT
CAWSLRTGVTDTQYF
>15|NA|NA|TRBJ1-1|TRBV19
TGTGCCAGTAAGCCAGGGCGCTGGGTGAACACTGAAGCTTTCTTT
CASKPGRWVNTEAFF
>16|NA|few|TRBJ2-3|TRBV6-2/TRBV6-3
TGTGCCAGCAGTCCTAACCCACAGGGAAGAGTGGATACGCAGTATTTT
CASSPNPQGRVDTQYF
>15|NA|NA|TRBJ2-3|TRBV7-2
TGTGCCAGCAGCTTAGTAGGAGGGCCAGGAGATACGCAGTATTTT
CASSLVGGPGDTQYF
>14|NA|many|TRBJ2-2|TRBV7-6
TGTGCCAGCAGCTTGGCGGACGGCACCGGGGAGCTGTTTTTT
CASSLADGTGELFF
>16|NA|medium-sized|TRBJ2-1|TRBV6-2/TRBV6-3
TGTGCCAGCAGCGAGCTTTCGGGAGACCTTTTGAGGGAGCAGTTCTTC
CASSELSGDLLREQFF
>14|NA|few|TRBJ2-7|TRBV7-9
TGTGCCAGCAGCTTGACGTTGGCGACGGGCGAGCAGTACTTC
CASSLTLATGEQYF
>14|NA|many|TRBJ2-2|TRBV6-5
TGTGCCAGCAGTTCACAGGGAATTCCCGGGGAGCTGTTTTTT
CASSSQGIPGELFF
>14|NA|NA|TRBJ2-5|TRBV12-3/TRBV12-4
TGTGCCAGCAGTTTGCCTGAGAGCCAAGAGACCCAGTACTTC
CASSLPESQETQYF
>18|NA|many|TRBJ2-4|TRBV27
TGTGCCAGCAGTTCGGGCACCCTGGGACCGCCCCGTCGGGACATTCAGTACTTC
CASSSGTLGPPRRDIQYF
>15|TRBD1|few|TRBJ1-1|TRBV15
TGTGCCACCAGCAGAGAACAGGGGAGGCAGACTGAAGCTTTCTTT
CATSREQGRQTEAFF
>14|TRBD2|many|TRBJ2-3|TRBV29-1
TGCAGCGTTGACGAGCGGGAGGGCACAGATACGCAGTATTTT
CSVDEREGTDTQYF
>13|NA|NA|TRBJ2-5|TRBV4-1
TGCGCCAGCAGCCAGCTTACCCGGGAGACCCAGTACTTC
CASSQLTRETQYF
>13|NA|many|TRBJ1-5|TRBV2
TGTGCCAGCCGTCGGGACAGCAATCAGCCCCAGCATTTT
CASRRDSNQPQHF
>11|NA|many|TRBJ1-2|TRBV7-9
TGTGCCAGCAGCCCTAGCTGGGGTCCCACCTTC
CASSPSWGPTF
>14|NA|few|TRBJ2-4|TRBV4-1
TGCGCCAGCAGCCACCCGGGCCAACAAAACATTCAGTACTTC
CASSHPGQQNIQYF
>11|NA|NA|TRBJ1-1|TRBV6-2/TRBV6-3
TGTGCCAGCAGGAGGGATACTGAAGCTTTCTTT
CASRRDTEAFF
>15|NA|many|TRBJ1-5|TRBV7-9
TGTGCCAGCAGCCAACAGGGTACGGGCAATCAGCCCCAGCATTTT
CASSQQGTGNQPQHF
>12|NA|many|TRBJ1-2|TRBV7-2
TGTGCCAGCAGCCCAAGACCTAATGGCTACACCTTC
CASSPRPNGYTF
>17|NA|many|TRBJ2-1|TRBV20-1
TGCAGTGCTGATCTGGGAAGGGCGGTCGGGACCTCCAATGAGCAGTTCTTC
CSADLGRAVGTSNEQFF
>13|NA|many|TRBJ2-7|TRBV10-3
TGTGCCATCAGTGAGGACCCCGGAAGAGAACAGTACTTC
CAISEDPGREQYF
>17|NA|few|TRBJ2-2|TRBV5-1
TGCGCCAGCAGCTTTCTCCCCGACAGAGCGAACACCGGGGAGCTGTTTTTT
CASSFLPDRANTGELFF
>15|TRBD1|few|TRBJ1-5|TRBV4-2
TGTGCCAGCAGCCAAGGAGGACAGGGCAATCAGCCCCAGCATTTT
CASSQGGQGNQPQHF
>12|NA|many|TRBJ1-6|TRBV6-5
TGTGCCAGCGGCTGGCTGGATTCACCCCTCCACTTT
CASGWLDSPLHF
>14|TRBD1|NA|TRBJ1-1|TRBV4-3
TGCGCCAGCAGCTTGACAGGGGATCGCACTGAAGCTTTCTTT
CASSLTGDRTEAFF
>16|NA|many|TRBJ1-5|TRBV3-1
TGTGCCAGCAGCCAAGGACCGGTCCCACCTAATCAGCCCCAGCATTTT
CASSQGPVPPNQPQHF
>15|TRBD2|medium-sized|TRBJ2-5|TRBV29-1
TGCAGCGTCGATACTAGCGGGGGCCCCGGGGAGACCCAGTACTTC
CSVDTSGGPGETQYF
>15|NA|many|TRBJ1-1|TRBV5-1
TGCGCCAGCAGCTTACAAGTGACAGGCCACACTGAAGCTTTCTTT
CASSLQVTGHTEAFF
>12|NA|NA|TRBJ1-6|TRBV6-2/TRBV6-3
TGTGCCAGCAGTTTCTTTAATTCACCCCTCCACTTT
CASSFFNSPLHF
>13|NA|NA|TRBJ2-1|TRBV5-6
TGTGCCAGCAGCTTGTCCCCGGGCGGCGAGCAGTTCTTC
CASSLSPGGEQFF
>13|NA|many|TRBJ2-6|TRBV29-1
TGCAGCGTCAGGTACTCTGGGGCCAACGTCCTGACTTTC
CSVRYSGANVLTF
>13|NA|many|TRBJ1-5|TRBV13
TGTGCCAGCAGCTTAACGCGGGGGCAGCCCCAGCATTTT
CASSLTRGQPQHF
>14|NA|many|TRBJ2-3|TRBV7-9
TGTGCCAGCAGCTTACAGGGGACCACAGATACGCAGTATTTT
CASSLQGTTDTQYF
>14|TRBD2|many|TRBJ2-5|TRBV7-2
TGTGCCAGCAGCCGCGGGGGGGCTTCGGAGACCCAGTACTTC
CASSRGGASETQYF
>13|NA|many|TRBJ2-7|TRBV12-3/TRBV12-4
TGTGCCAGCAGTTTATGGTTGGGGAACGAGCAGTACTTC
CASSLWLGNEQYF
>14|NA|many|TRBJ2-5|TRBV7-2
TGTGCCAGCAGCTTAGGGCCGCTTAAGGAGACCCAGTACTTC
CASSLGPLKETQYF
>16|TRBD2|many|TRBJ2-3|TRBV7-8
TGTGCCAGCAGCTTAGGCCTAGCGGGCGCCACAGATACGCAGTATTTT
CASSLGLAGATDTQYF
>15|NA|many|TRBJ2-2|TRBV28
TGTGCCAGCAGTAGGCTGGGAGGGGGCACCGGGGAGCTGTTTTTT
CASSRLGGGTGELFF